This T cell receptor (beta chain) was identified in a study of T cell responses to AZD1222 COVID-19 vaccine. Study-wide results and limits: Possibly, clonal diversity was underestimated; donors were largely white British and included more females. Without day 14 samples, only post-peak T cell repertoires were studied. Dominant CD4 TCR responses targeted spike regions 160-218 and 743-854.

TCRdb's copy holds only in-frame clones and misses some; the assay was immunoSEQ multiplex PCR. The table records approximately 150,000 clones, 94% of them present only once. About this clone itself: Its antigen is still unknown.

Whether given at about 4 or about 12 weeks, second doses were pooled. The germline V gene encodes CDR1 MNHEY and CDR2 SMNVEV (reference sequence). J lost 5 bases, V lost 4 bases, and 6 bases had no gene match. This CDR3 is 14 amino acids long. The J gene is TRBJ2-7, the V gene TRBV27, with 9 bases matching TRBD1. Sequencing was performed on peripheral blood, taken 28 days after the second AZD1222 dose. This sequence was found in an adult who received the AZD1222 COVID-19 vaccine. The CDR3 nucleotides are TGTGCCAGCAGTTCTGGGACAGGGTTACACGAGCAGTACTTC. Its translation is CASSSGTGLHEQYF.